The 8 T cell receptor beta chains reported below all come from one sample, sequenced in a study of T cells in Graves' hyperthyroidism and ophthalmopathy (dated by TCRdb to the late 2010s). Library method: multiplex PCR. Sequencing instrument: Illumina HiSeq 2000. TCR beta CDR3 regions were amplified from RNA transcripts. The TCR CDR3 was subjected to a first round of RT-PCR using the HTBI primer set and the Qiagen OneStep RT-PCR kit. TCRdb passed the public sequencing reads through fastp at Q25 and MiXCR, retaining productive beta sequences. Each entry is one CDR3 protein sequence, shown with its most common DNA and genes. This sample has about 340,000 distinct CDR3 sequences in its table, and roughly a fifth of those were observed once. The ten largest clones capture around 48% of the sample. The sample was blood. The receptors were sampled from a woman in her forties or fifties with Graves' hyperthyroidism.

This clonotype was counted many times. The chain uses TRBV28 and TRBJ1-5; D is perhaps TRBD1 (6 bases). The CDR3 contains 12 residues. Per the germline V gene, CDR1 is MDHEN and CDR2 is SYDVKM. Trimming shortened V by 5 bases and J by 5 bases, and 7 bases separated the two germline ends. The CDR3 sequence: CASSGGYQPQHF. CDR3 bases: TGTGCCAGCAGTGGGGGCTATCAGCCCCAGCATTTT.

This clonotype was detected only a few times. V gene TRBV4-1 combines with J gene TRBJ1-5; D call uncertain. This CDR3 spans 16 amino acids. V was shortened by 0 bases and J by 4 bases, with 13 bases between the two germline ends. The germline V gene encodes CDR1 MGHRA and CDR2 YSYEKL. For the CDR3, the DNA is TGCGCCAGCAGCCAAGACACCCCCCCCGGGAATCAGCCCCAGCATTTT. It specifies CASSQDTPPGNQPQHF.

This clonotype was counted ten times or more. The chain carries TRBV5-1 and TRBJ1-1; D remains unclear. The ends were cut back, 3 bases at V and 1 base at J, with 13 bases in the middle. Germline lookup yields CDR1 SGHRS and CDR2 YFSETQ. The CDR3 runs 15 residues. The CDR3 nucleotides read TGCGCCAGCAGCTCCCGGCTCATTCAGAACACTGAAGCTTTCTTT. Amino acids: CASSSRLIQNTEAFF.

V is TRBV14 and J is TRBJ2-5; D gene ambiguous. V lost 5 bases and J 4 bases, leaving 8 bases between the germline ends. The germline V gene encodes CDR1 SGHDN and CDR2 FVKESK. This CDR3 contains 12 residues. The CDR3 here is CASSDLLETQYF. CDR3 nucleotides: TGTGCCAGCAGCGACCTCCTAGAGACCCAGTACTTC.

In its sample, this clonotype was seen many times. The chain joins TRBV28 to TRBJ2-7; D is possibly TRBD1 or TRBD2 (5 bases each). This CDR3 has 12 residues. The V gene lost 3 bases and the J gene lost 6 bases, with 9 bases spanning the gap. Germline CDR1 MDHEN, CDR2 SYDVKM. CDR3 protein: CASSFRGAEQYF. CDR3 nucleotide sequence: TGTGCCAGCAGTTTTAGGGGAGCCGAGCAGTACTTC.

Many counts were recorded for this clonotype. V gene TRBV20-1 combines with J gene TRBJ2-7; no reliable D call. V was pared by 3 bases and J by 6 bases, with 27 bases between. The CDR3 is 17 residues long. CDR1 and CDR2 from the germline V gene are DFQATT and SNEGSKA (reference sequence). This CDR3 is CSASRPWSLGYSIEQYF. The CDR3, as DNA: TGCAGTGCTAGTAGGCCTTGGTCGTTGGGGTACTCGATCGAGCAGTACTTC.

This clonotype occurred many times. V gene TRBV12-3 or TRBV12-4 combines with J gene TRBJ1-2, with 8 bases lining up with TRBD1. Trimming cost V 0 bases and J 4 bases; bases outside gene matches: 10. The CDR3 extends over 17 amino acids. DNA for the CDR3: TGTGCCAGCAGTTTAGCGGGTTTAGGTCAGGGGGCCTATGGCTACACCTTC. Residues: CASSLAGLGQGAYGYTF.

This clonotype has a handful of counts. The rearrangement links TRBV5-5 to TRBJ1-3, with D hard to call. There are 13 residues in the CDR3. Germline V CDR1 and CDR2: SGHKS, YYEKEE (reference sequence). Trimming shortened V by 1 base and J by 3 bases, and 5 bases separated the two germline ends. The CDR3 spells CASSLISGNTIYF. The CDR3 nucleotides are TGTGCCAGCAGCTTGATTAGTGGAAACACCATATATTTT.